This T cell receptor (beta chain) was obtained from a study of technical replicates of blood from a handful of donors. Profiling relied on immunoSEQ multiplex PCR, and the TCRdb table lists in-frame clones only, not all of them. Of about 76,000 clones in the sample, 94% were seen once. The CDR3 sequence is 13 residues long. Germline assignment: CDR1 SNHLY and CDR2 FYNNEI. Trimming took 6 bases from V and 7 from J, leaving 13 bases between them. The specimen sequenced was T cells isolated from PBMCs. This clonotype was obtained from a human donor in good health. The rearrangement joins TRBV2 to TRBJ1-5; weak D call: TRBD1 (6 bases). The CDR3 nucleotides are TGTGCCAGCAGGACCACAGGGAACCAGCCCCAGCATTTT. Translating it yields CASRTTGNQPQHF.